This T cell receptor (beta chain) was sequenced during a study of human T cells and chemical hapten exposure (dated by TCRdb to the early 2020s). In the study overall: For sensitization, 2% DPC in acetone was applied to an approximately 2 cm by approximately 2 cm area of upper inner arm skin. Weekly therapeutic DPC doses were additionally applied to the scalp of patients throughout the roughly 23-week study period. Patch testing on the upper back used Finn chambers containing 0.01% DPC, with scoring done after 6 days according to International Contact Dermatitis Research Group standards. The patient cohort, mostly female, included alopecia areata with under or over 50% scalp involvement, alopecia totalis and alopecia universalis. The libraries were sequenced as a pool, and the TCR yield per sample differed mostly because of small variations in library volumes within the pool. This study followed changes in the peripheral blood TCR repertoire in vivo during primary and secondary sensitization of alopecia patients to the hapten diphenylcyclopropenone (DPC). Blood samples were taken from patients before sensitization (week 0) and at 2, 6 and about 24 weeks after DPC sensitization. For TCR sequencing, blood came from 25 to 35 alopecia patients at anywhere from one to four time points (pre-sensitization, 2, 6 and 24 weeks). Results and caveats for the whole study, not just this receptor: Patch test score was positively correlated with the number of PT1 expanded TCRs, with significance at thresholds 8, 16 and 32 but not at 4. Because every patient had alopecia, a presumed autoimmune disease, the patients' immune response might differ from that of healthy individuals. Significantly more large CDR3 similarity clusters were formed by expanded TCRs than by pre-sensitization or healthy control sets, consistent with antigen-driven responses. DPC sensitization did not change the number of TCRs with a frequency above 1 in 1000, and there was no evidence of changes in global repertoire structure. Repeated subsampling changed both the strength of the expansion versus patch-test correlation and the threshold at which the correlation became significant.

Concerning this clonotype: Its antigen is not yet known. Nothing much larger sits one base from this clone, and base qualities are not available.

V drops 6 bases and J drops 6 bases, leaving 14 bases in between. The CDR3 holds 13 amino acids from the cysteine to the phenylalanine. Kept here is only the CDR3 DNA, which spans 39 bases and is read in frame from base 1. According to the germline V gene, CDR1 reads MNHEY and CDR2 reads SVGEGT. Library preparation used RACE. Sequencer: NextSeq 500. Library preparation attached unique molecular identifiers to individual cDNA molecules for quantitative, reproducible TCR counting. From each blood RNA sample, both TCR alpha and TCR beta chains were sequenced. Processing in the source paper ran as follows. A median of about 100,000 TCRs per sample was observed, with a range of roughly 23,224 to 750,000. V, J and CDR3 annotation of the TCR reads was carried out using the Decombinator software suite. For PS versus PT1 abundance plots, all samples were subsampled to the same number of TCRs (28,000). TCRs were defined as expanded if absent before sensitization and observed at least eight times at the 2-week time point. In TCRdb, the public reads were trimmed at Q25 with fastp and aligned with MiXCR, with productive beta chains retained. Identical CDR3 protein sequences are pooled into one entry, listed with their most common genes and DNA. The V and J calls were not made by the authors but by TCRdb's processing. The sample data list 300,000 to 450,000 distinct CDR3 sequences, and 4.8% of these were observed just once. 2% to 2.5% of the sample rests with the top ten.

Explained via the paper, the time point label denotes: patch test 1, 2 weeks after DPC sensitization. The meaning of the sample's treatment or condition label: therapeutic diphenylcyclopropenone sensitization with weekly scalp DPC. At every patch-test visit, the blood draw took place before the patch test was put on. Patients were considered eligible if aged 18 to 70, diagnosed with alopecia and deemed suitable for DPC therapy, and patients were excluded if pregnant. Unfractionated whole blood was collected in Tempus Blood RNA tubes, and total RNA was extracted from that blood. Sequencing was performed on whole blood, taken in connection with sensitization to the hapten diphenylcyclopropenone (DPC). The chain is assembled from TRBV6-2 or TRBV6-3 and TRBJ1-1; TRBD1 is a weak D gene call, 5 bases matching. The TCR was taken from a woman in her fifties or sixties with alopecia areata. Some clones in this sample may be carry-over from other donors' samples. At the DNA level, the sequence is TGTGCCAGCAGCGCCACCAGGGTCCCTGAAGCTTTCTTT. Translated, it gives CASSATRVPEAFF.